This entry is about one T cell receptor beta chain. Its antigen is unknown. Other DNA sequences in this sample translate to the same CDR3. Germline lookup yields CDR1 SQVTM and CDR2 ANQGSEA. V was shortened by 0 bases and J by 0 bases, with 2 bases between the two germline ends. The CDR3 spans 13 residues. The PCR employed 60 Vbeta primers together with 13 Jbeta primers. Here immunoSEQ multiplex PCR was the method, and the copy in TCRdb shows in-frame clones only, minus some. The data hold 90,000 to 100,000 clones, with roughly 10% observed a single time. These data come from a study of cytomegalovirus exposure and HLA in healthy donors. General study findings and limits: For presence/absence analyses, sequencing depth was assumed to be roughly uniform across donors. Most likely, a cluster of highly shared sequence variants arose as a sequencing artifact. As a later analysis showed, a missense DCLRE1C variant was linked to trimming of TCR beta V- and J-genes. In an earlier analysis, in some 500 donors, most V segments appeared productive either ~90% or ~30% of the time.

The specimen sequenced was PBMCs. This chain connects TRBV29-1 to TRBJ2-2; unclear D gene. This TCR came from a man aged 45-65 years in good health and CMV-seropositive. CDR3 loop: CSVEDSNTGELFF. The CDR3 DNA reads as TGCAGCGTTGAAGACTCGAACACCGGGGAGCTGTTTTTT.